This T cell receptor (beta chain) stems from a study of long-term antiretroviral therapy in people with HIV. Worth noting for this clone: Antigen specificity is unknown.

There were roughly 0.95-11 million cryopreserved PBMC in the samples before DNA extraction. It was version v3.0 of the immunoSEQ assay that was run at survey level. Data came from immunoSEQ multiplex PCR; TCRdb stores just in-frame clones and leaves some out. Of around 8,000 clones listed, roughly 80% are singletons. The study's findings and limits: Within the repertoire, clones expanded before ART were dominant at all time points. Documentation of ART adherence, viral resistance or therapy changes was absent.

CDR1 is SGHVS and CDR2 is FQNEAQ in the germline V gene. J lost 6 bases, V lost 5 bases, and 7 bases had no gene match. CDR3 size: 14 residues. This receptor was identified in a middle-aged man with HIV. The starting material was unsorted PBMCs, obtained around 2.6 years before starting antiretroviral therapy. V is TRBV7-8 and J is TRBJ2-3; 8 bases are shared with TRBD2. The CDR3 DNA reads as TGTGCCAGCAGCGCTAGCGGGCGGTCGGATACGCAGTATTTT. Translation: CASSASGRSDTQYF.